This TCR beta chain comes out of a study of beta chain features in type 1 diabetes. Details on this clone: Its specificity is not known.

Study-wide results and limits: The study found moderately but significantly shorter TCRB CDR3s in all four CD4+ subsets of Type 1 diabetes patients.

V was cut by 5 bases and J by 5 bases, with 15 bases left in between. CDR1 is SEHNR, CDR2 FQNEAQ, per germline (reference sequence). The CDR3 has 14 residues. Of the isolated RNA, all was reverse transcribed, and so the sequenced material was expressed TCRB transcripts. Only in-frame clones appear in the TCRdb table, and some are missing; sequencing was by immunoSEQ multiplex PCR. This sample has around 160,000 clones, with 8.5% to 10% found just once. The sequence was obtained from a woman aged 25 to 39 with type 1 diabetes. The sequencing sample was made of central memory CD4+ T cells from blood. This chain uses TRBV7-9 with TRBJ2-5, with a weak D call TRBD1 (6 bases). The CDR3 bases are TGTGCCAGCAGCCCACCTCGGGACATGGAGACCCAGTACTTC. This encodes CASSPPRDMETQYF.